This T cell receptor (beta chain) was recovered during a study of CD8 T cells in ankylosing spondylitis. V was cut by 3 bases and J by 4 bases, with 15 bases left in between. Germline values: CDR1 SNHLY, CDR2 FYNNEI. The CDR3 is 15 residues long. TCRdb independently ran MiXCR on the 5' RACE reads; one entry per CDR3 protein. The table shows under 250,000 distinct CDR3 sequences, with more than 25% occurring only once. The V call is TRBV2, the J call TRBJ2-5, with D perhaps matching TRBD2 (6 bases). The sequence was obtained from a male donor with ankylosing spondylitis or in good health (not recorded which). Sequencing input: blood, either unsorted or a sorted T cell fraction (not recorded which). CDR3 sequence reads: CASSEGPGGLETQYF. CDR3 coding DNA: TGTGCCAGCAGTGAGGGGCCCGGGGGATTAGAGACCCAGTACTTC.